These 4 T cell receptor beta chains were sequenced from one sample in a study of shared clonotypes between healthy human individuals. CD45RO-negative cells were positively selected for CCR7, leaving out terminally differentiated effector memory CD45RA+ cells. TCRdb keeps only in-frame clones here, not all; method: immunoSEQ multiplex PCR. This repertoire shows about 2 million clones, roughly 95% found once; its top ten account for less than 1.5%. The sequencing sample was made of naive CD8+ T cells sorted from blood. All receptors come from a man between 18 and 29 years old in good health.

The chain employs TRBV27 and TRBJ1-2; TRBD1 agrees at 11 bases. V lost 0 bases and J lost 8; bases outside the gene matches: 8. The CDR3 covers 16 residues. Germline V gene data show CDR1 as MNHEY and CDR2 as SMNVEV (reference sequence). CDR3 nucleotides: TGTGCCAGCAGTTTATCTAGTCGGGGGACAGGGGGAGGCTACACCTTC. It encodes CASSLSSRGTGGGYTF.

V and J are TRBV7-8 and TRBJ2-3, with TRBD1 matching over 7 bases. Germline CDR1 reads SGHVS; CDR2 reads FQNEAQ. The CDR3 is made up of 19 amino acids. The trim removed 4 bases at V and 0 bases at J, leaving 16 bases unmatched. As DNA, the CDR3 is TGTGCCAGCAGCTCGACGACAGGGCTTGGCGGAGATAGCACAGATACGCAGTATTTT. Protein sequence: CASSSTTGLGGDSTDTQYF.

The gene calls are TRBV6-5 and TRBJ2-7; D gene unclear. This CDR3 spans 14 amino acids. V lost 5 bases and J lost 2, with 13 bases in between. The germline gives CDR1 MNHEY, CDR2 SVGAGI. This CDR3 reads CASSPAQATYEQYF. The CDR3 nucleotides are TGTGCCAGCAGTCCCGCCCAAGCCACCTACGAGCAGTACTTC.

This clone was counted a few times. The identical CDR3 is also encoded by other nucleotide sequences in the sample. The chain has TRBV9 and TRBJ1-2; D is undetermined. Trimming removed 3 bases at V and 6 bases at J, with 6 bases between. This CDR3 has 11 amino acids. CDR1 and CDR2 (germline): SGDLS, YYNGEE. CDR3 DNA: TGTGCCAGCAGCGCATTAGATGGCTACACCTTC. This encodes CASSALDGYTF.